The sequence of this TCR beta chain was determined in a study of blood T cell repertoires in COVID-19. CDR1 is MNHEY and CDR2 is SVGAGI in the germline V gene. Trimming pared 6 bases from V and 4 bases from J, leaving 9 bases between. CDR3 length equals 13 residues. Libraries were prepared by immunoSEQ multiplex PCR; TCRdb keeps only in-frame clonotypes and omits some of them. The table shows nearly 200,000 clones, with approximately 80% occurring only once. This sequence joins TRBV6-5 and TRBJ1-4; tentative D call: TRBD1 (6 bases). Sequenced: peripheral blood. The source of this sequence is a man aged 55-75 years with COVID-19, enrolled during active disease. The CDR3 sequence is CASRGTFNEKLFF. CDR3 coding DNA: TGTGCCAGCAGGGGGACATTTAATGAAAAACTGTTTTTT.